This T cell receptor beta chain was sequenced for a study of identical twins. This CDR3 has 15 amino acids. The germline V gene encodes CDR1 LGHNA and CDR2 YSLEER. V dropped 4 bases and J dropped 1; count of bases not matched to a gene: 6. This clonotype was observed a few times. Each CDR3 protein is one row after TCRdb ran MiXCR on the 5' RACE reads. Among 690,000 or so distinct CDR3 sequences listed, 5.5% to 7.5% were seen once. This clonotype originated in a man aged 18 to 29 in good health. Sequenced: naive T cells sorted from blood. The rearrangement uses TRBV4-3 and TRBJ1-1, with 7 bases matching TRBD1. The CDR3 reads CASSPLEGANTEAFF. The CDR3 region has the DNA TGCGCCAGCAGCCCCTTAGAGGGGGCGAACACTGAAGCTTTCTTT.